Presented here are 29 T cell receptor beta chains from one specimen sequenced in a study of blood T cell repertoires in COVID-19. The assay was immunoSEQ multiplex PCR, and TCRdb's table has in-frame clones only and misses some. The sample consists of fewer than 400,000 clones, approximately 86% of them appearing once. Sequencing was carried out using peripheral blood. These receptors all stem from a human donor in a cohort sampled during active COVID-19.

This chain uses TRBV10-3 with TRBJ1-1, with unresolved D. Trimming stripped 2 bases from V and 6 bases from J, with 4 bases between. The CDR3 consists of 11 residues. Germline lookup yields CDR1 ENHRY and CDR2 SYGVKD. The chain's CDR3 is CAISEGAEAFF. The CDR3 DNA reads as TGTGCCATCAGTGAGGGAGCTGAAGCTTTCTTT.

The sample holds a few counts of this clone. The gene calls are TRBV7-2 and TRBJ1-2; D is undetermined. This CDR3 is 13 amino acids long. From germline, CDR1 is SGHTA and CDR2 FQGNSA. The V and J ends lost 8 bases and 4 bases respectively, with 14 bases between them. CDR3 sequence: CASGDIPLYGYTF. Here the CDR3 DNA reads TGTGCCAGCGGTGACATCCCGCTCTATGGCTACACCTTC.

The rearrangement joins TRBV4-1 to TRBJ1-1; 9 bases fit TRBD1. The germline gives CDR1 MGHRA, CDR2 YSYEKL. This CDR3 comprises 16 residues. With 4 bases clipped from V and 1 base from J, the junction kept 7 bases outside the gene matches. This CDR3 reads CASSPGTGRSNTEAFF. CDR3 DNA: TGCGCCAGCAGCCCCGGGACAGGGAGGTCGAACACTGAAGCTTTCTTT.

This chain links TRBV4-2 with TRBJ1-1; TRBD1 aligns across 7 bases. V lost 1 base to trimming and J lost 13 bases; unmatched junction nucleotides: 15. The CDR3 totals 15 residues. CDR1 and CDR2 from the germline V gene are LGHNA and YNFKEQ. CDR3 sequence reads: CASSQAPTGPLRVFF. CDR3 bases: TGTGCCAGCAGCCAAGCCCCGACAGGGCCCCTTCGGGTTTTCTTT.

The rearrangement uses TRBV7-9 and TRBJ2-1; 7 bases line up with TRBD2. This CDR3 has 15 amino acids. After removal of 5 bases from V and 4 bases from J, the junction contained 8 bases not matched to a gene. Germline assignment: CDR1 SEHNR and CDR2 FQNEAQ (reference sequence). DNA of the CDR3: TGTGCCAGCAGCCTCACGGGACTATTTTACAATGAGCAGTTCTTC. Amino acid sequence: CASSLTGLFYNEQFF.

This clone was found once. This chain joins TRBV6-5 and TRBJ2-7; 9 nucleotides match TRBD1. The CDR3 consists of 13 residues. V lost 9 bases and J lost 3; bases outside the gene matches: 6. Per germline, CDR1 MNHEY and CDR2 SVGAGI. The CDR3 protein is CARGTGTFYEQYF. For the CDR3, the DNA is TGTGCCAGAGGGACAGGGACCTTCTACGAGCAGTACTTC.

This clone occurred once. The V and J genes are TRBV30 and TRBJ2-1; unclear D gene. This CDR3 contains 14 residues. CDR1 and CDR2 from the germline V gene are GTSNPN and SVGIG (reference sequence). The germline V and J ends were trimmed by 3 bases and 8 bases, with 17 bases remaining between them. The CDR3 DNA is TGTGCCTGGAGCGCAACGGTAAGGCGGTATGAGCAGTTCTTC. It encodes CAWSATVRRYEQFF.

The V call is TRBV6-5, the J call TRBJ1-1, with TRBD1 identical over 7 bases. Germline V gene lookup returns CDR1 MNHEY and CDR2 SVGAGI. With V trimmed by 0 bases and J by 6 bases, 7 bases remained unmatched. This CDR3 contains 15 residues. CDR3 loop: CASSYSYQGDAEAFF. In nucleotides, the CDR3 is TGTGCCAGCAGTTACTCGTACCAGGGGGATGCTGAAGCTTTCTTT.

This clone appeared once. V and J are TRBV28 and TRBJ1-2; 10 bases match TRBD1. The CDR3 length is 13 residues. J gave up 8 bases and V 6 bases, and 6 bases lay outside the gene matches. CDR1 and CDR2 from the germline V gene are MDHEN and SYDVKM. The CDR3 is CASSPDRGVGYTF. CDR3 in DNA: TGTGCCAGCAGCCCGGACAGGGGGGTCGGCTACACCTTC.

Note on this clone: This same CDR3 is encoded by further DNA sequences in the sample. This sequence joins TRBV12-3 or TRBV12-4 and TRBJ1-1; D gene uncertain. Trimming pared 2 bases from V and 1 base from J, leaving 5 bases between. The CDR3 has 13 residues. The CDR3 reads CASSLSGNTEAFF. The DNA of the CDR3 is TGTGCCAGCAGTTTAAGCGGGAACACTGAAGCTTTCTTT.

The genes are TRBV30 and TRBJ1-6; perhaps TRBD1 as D (6 bases). Per the germline V gene, CDR1 is GTSNPN and CDR2 is SVGIG (reference sequence). Trimming shortened V by 0 bases and J by 10 bases, and 16 bases separated the two germline ends. The CDR3 extends over 15 amino acids. CDR3 in DNA: TGTGCCTGGAGTGTTACACAGGGTGACGGGTCACCCCTCCACTTT. Translating gives CAWSVTQGDGSPLHF.

V usage is TRBV7-9 and J usage is TRBJ1-1; D gene uncertain. The V end lost 0 bases, the J end lost 6 bases, and 5 bases lay between the germline ends. Germline-derived CDR1 and CDR2 are SEHNR and FQNEAQ (reference sequence). The CDR3 runs 12 residues. Here the CDR3 reads CASSLAVAEAFF. CDR3 DNA sequence: TGTGCCAGCAGCTTAGCTGTCGCTGAAGCTTTCTTT.

The chain employs TRBV10-3 and TRBJ2-5; the match to TRBD2 covers 9 bases. Germline CDR1 reads ENHRY; CDR2 reads SYGVKD. With 7 bases clipped from V and 2 bases from J, the junction kept 8 bases outside the gene matches. This CDR3 has 15 residues. The CDR3 DNA is TGTGCCATCACCTCGGGGGCGGGAGGGCAAGAGACCCAGTACTTC. Protein sequence: CAITSGAGGQETQYF.

The chain uses TRBV7-9 and TRBJ1-1; no definite D call. V lost 0 bases to trimming and J lost 1 base, with 9 bases between them. Per germline, CDR1 SEHNR and CDR2 FQNEAQ (reference sequence). The CDR3 is 15 amino acids. The CDR3 DNA follows: TGTGCCAGCAGCTTAGCTATATCAGGGAACACTGAAGCTTTCTTT. Translating it yields CASSLAISGNTEAFF.

The chain combines TRBV7-2 with TRBJ1-2; D possibly corresponds to TRBD1 (6 bases). The CDR3 runs to 15 residues. V was clipped by 5 bases and J by 1 base, with 14 bases between them. The V gene's germline CDR1 is SGHTA and CDR2 FQGNSA. The CDR3 reads CASSQVGTINYGYTF. The CDR3 nucleotides are TGTGCCAGCAGCCAGGTGGGGACAATTAACTATGGCTACACCTTC.

The chain has TRBV18 and TRBJ1-2, with 7 bases matching TRBD1. The CDR3 contains 14 residues. With 4 bases clipped from V and 0 bases from J, the junction kept 2 bases outside the gene matches. Looked up from germline, CDR1 is KGHSH and CDR2 is LQKENI. The CDR3 is CASSLGTANYGYTF. CDR3 sequence (DNA): TGTGCCAGCTCACTCGGGACAGCTAACTATGGCTACACCTTC.

The CDR3, as DNA: TGTGCCAGCAGCTCACTGAAACCAAAAACCGGGACTAGGACGCCCTACGAGCAGTACTTC. Residues: CASSSLKPKTGTRTPYEQYF. The rearrangement uses TRBV11-3 and TRBJ2-7; the match to TRBD2 covers 8 bases. Germline CDR1 SGHNT, CDR2 YENEEA. This CDR3 is 20 amino acids long. V dropped 4 bases and J dropped 2; count of bases not matched to a gene: 22.

The sample holds one count of this clone. Here the CDR3 reads CASSSGTVGAFF. Here the CDR3 DNA reads TGTGCCAGCAGCTCAGGGACAGTGGGGGCTTTCTTT. The chain combines TRBV12-3 or TRBV12-4 with TRBJ1-1; 7 bases align to TRBD1. The junction had 9 bases not matched to a gene; V was cut back by 6 bases and J by 11 bases. This CDR3 region has 12 residues.

V and J are TRBV10-3 and TRBJ1-2; the match to TRBD1 covers 10 bases. The CDR3 contains 14 residues. V shed 10 bases and J 3 bases; nucleotides not matched to a gene: 8. From germline, CDR1 is ENHRY and CDR2 SYGVKD. CDR3 nucleotides: TGTGCCACCCGAGGACAGGGGGTTTACTATGGCTACACCTTC. It is translated as CATRGQGVYYGYTF.

The chain is built from TRBV2 and TRBJ2-5, with 7 bases aligning to TRBD2. CDR3 length equals 14 residues. The germline CDR1 and CDR2 sequences are SNHLY and FYNNEI. The junction had 10 bases not matched to a gene; V was cut back by 7 bases and J by 5 bases. CDR3 nucleotides: TGTGCCAGCAAGGGCGGGAGCGCCAGGGAGACCCAGTACTTC. Translated: CASKGGSARETQYF.

The rearrangement uses TRBV12-5 and TRBJ2-5; the D gene is possibly TRBD1 (6 bases). Germline V gives CDR1 LGHNT, CDR2 FRNRAP. Between the trimmed V and J ends, which lost 5 bases and 2 bases, there was a span of 12 bases. The CDR3 runs 14 residues. This CDR3 reads CASGTTGLQETQYF. The CDR3 DNA reads as TGTGCTAGTGGTACGACAGGCCTACAAGAGACCCAGTACTTC.

The chain recombines TRBV18 with TRBJ1-1; 8 positions match TRBD1. This CDR3 comprises 15 residues. Germline CDR1 is KGHSH and CDR2 is LQKENI. V shed 0 bases, J shed 6 bases, and the junction held 6 bases outside the gene matches. In DNA form, the CDR3 reads TGTGCCAGCTCACCACCGGGACAGGAAAGGTCTGAAGCTTTCTTT. As protein: CASSPPGQERSEAFF.

The chain is built from TRBV13 and TRBJ1-2, with 7 nucleotides matching TRBD1. Germline CDR1 and CDR2: PRHDT and FYEKMQ (reference sequence). The CDR3 is made up of 15 amino acids. V lost 0 bases and J lost 6; bases outside the gene matches: 7. As DNA, the CDR3 is TGTGCCAGCAGCTTAGGCCCAGGGGGGCGGAATGGCTACACCTTC. Translating gives CASSLGPGGRNGYTF.

In nucleotides, the CDR3 is TGTGCCAGCAGCTTAATTGGGAGCTACAATGAGCAGTTCTTC. It codes for CASSLIGSYNEQFF. The chain links TRBV7-8 to TRBJ2-1; possibly TRBD2 for D (5 bases). Germline V gene sequence: CDR1 SGHVS, CDR2 FQNEAQ. There are 14 residues in the CDR3. The V and J ends lost 2 bases and 3 bases respectively, with 8 bases between them.

As for this clone: Other DNA variants within this sample encode the same CDR3. The V call is TRBV10-3, the J call TRBJ1-5, with D unclear. The length of the CDR3 is 13 residues. V lost 0 bases and J 5 bases, leaving 5 bases between the germline ends. Germline CDR1 is ENHRY and CDR2 is SYGVKD. The CDR3 region is CAISESRDQPQHF. CDR3 coding DNA: TGTGCCATCAGTGAGTCGAGAGATCAGCCCCAGCATTTT.

This sequence joins TRBV27 and TRBJ2-7; a possible D gene is TRBD2 (6 bases). V lost 3 bases to trimming and J lost 3 bases, with 18 bases between them. Germline loops: CDR1 MNHEY, CDR2 SMNVEV (reference sequence). The CDR3 consists of 16 residues. In DNA form, the CDR3 reads TGTGCCAGCAGTTTCTCCGGGGGAGAGACCAACTACGAGCAGTACTTC. Residues: CASSFSGGETNYEQYF.

This chain connects TRBV4-2 to TRBJ2-1; D is uncertain. The CDR3 sequence is 16 residues long. V was cut by 0 bases and J by 2 bases, with 11 bases left in between. Germline V gene data show CDR1 as LGHNA and CDR2 as YNFKEQ. The CDR3 DNA reads TGTGCCAGCAGCCAAGATCTAAGCTATCCCTACAATGAGCAGTTCTTC. Its protein product is CASSQDLSYPYNEQFF.

V and J are TRBV7-2 and TRBJ2-2; 8 bases match TRBD2. CDR1 and CDR2 from the germline V gene are SGHTA and FQGNSA. This CDR3 comprises 15 residues. V dropped 0 bases and J dropped 5; count of bases not matched to a gene: 2. The CDR3 DNA is TGTGCCAGCAGCTTAGCGGGACTAGTTACCGGGGAGCTGTTTTTT. Protein sequence: CASSLAGLVTGELFF.

This sequence joins TRBV5-8 and TRBJ1-2; D is unresolved. Germline CDR1 SGHTS, CDR2 YDEGEE. This CDR3 contains 12 residues. The ends were cut back, 0 bases at V and 8 bases at J, with 8 bases in the middle. The CDR3 is CASSLVREGYTF. CDR3 sequence (DNA): TGTGCCAGCAGCTTGGTTCGGGAAGGCTACACCTTC.